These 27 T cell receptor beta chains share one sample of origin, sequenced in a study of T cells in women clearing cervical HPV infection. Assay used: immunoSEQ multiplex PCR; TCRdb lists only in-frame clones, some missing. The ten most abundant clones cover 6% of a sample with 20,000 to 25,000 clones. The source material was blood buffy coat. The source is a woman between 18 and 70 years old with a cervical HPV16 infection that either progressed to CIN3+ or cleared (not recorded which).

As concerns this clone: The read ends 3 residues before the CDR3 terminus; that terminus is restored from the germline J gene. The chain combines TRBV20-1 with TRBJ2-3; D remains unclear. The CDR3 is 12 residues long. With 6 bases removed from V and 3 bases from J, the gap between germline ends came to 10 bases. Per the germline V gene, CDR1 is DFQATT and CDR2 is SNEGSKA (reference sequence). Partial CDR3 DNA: TGCAGTGCCATCACAGAAACAGATACG. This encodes CSAITETDT. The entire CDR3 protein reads CSAITETDTQYF.

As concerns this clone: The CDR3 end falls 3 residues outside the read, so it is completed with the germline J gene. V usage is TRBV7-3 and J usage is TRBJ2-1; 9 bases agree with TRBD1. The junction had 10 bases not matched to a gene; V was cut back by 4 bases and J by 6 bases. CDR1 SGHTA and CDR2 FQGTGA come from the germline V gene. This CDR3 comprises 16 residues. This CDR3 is CASSWTGAGAGNEQFF. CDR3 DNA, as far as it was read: TGTGCCAGCAGCTGGACAGGGGCGGGAGCGGGCAATGAG.

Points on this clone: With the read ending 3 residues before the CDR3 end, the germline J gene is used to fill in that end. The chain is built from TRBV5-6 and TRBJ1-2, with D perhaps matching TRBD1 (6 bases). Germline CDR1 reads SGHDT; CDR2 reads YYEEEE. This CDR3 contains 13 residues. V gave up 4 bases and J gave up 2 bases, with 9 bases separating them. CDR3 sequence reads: CASSPTGNYGYTF. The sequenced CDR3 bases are TGTGCCAGCAGCCCTACAGGGAACTATGGC.

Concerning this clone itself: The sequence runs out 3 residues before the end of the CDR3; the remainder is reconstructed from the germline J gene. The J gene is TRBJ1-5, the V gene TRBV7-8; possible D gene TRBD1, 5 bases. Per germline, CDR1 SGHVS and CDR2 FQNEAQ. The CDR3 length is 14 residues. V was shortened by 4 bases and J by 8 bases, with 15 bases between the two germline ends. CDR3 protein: CASSSRSAREPQHF. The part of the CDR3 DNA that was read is TGTGCCAGCAGCTCTCGATCGGCCAGGGAGCCC.

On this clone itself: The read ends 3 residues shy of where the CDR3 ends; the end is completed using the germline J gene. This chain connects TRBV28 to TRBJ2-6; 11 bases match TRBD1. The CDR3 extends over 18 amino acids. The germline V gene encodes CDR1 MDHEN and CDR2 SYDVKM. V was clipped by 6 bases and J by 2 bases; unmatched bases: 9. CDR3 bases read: TGTGCCAGCAGGACCCTGGGACAGGGGGTAGCTGGGGCCAACGTC. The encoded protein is CASRTLGQGVAGANV. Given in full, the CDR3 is CASRTLGQGVAGANVLTF.

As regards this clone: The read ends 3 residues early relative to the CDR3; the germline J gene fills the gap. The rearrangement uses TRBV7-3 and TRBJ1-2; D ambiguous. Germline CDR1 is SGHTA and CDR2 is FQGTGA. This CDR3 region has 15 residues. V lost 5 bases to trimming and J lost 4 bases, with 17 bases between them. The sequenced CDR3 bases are TGTGCCAGCAGCCAGAACCCGGGTAGGATCTATGGC. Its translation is CASSQNPGRIYG. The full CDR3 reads CASSQNPGRIYGYTF.

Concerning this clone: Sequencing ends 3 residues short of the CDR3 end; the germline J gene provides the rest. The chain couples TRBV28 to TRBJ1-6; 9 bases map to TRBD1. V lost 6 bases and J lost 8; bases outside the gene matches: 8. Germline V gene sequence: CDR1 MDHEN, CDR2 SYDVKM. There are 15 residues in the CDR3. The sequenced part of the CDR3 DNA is TGTGCCAGCAGCTCCGGGACAGGGTGGTATTCACCC. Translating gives CASSSGTGWYSP. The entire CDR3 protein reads CASSSGTGWYSPLHF. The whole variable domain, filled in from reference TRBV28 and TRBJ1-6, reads DVKVTQSSRYLVKRTGEKVFLECVQDMDHENMFWYRQDPGLGLRLIYFSYDVKMKEKGDIPEGYSVSREKKERFSLILESASTNQTSMYLCASSSGTGWYSPLHFGNGTRLTVT.

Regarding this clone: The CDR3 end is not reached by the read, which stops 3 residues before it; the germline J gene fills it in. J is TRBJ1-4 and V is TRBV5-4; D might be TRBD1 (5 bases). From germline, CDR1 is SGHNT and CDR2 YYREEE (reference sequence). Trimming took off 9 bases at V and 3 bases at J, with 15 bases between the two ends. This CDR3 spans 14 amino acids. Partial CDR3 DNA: TGTGCCACCACTAACCCAGGGCCTAATGAAAAA. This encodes CATTNPGPNEK. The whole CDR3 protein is CATTNPGPNEKLFF.

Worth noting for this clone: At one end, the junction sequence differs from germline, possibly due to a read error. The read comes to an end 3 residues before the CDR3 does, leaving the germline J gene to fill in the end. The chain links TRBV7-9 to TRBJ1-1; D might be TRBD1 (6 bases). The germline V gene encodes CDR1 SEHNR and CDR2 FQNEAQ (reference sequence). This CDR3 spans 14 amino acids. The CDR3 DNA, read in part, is TGTGTCAGCAGCGACGGCGGGGGCGGATCTGAA. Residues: CVSSDGGGGSE. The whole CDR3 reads CVSSDGGGGSEAFF.

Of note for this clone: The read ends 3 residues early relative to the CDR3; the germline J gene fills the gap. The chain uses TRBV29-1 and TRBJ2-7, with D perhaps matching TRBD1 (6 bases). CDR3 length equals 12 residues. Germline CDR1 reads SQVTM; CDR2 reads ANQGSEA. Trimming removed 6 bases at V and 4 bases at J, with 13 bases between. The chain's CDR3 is CSVSHDRYEQYF. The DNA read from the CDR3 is TGCAGCGTCTCTCACGACAGGTACGAG.

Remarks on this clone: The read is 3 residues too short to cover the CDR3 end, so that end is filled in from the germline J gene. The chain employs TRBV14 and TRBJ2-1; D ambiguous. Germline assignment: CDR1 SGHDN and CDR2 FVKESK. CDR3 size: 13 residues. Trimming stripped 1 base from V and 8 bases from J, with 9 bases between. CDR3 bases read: TGTGCCAGCAGCCAAGGATCGACTTATGAG. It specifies CASSQGSTYE. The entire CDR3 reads CASSQGSTYEQFF.

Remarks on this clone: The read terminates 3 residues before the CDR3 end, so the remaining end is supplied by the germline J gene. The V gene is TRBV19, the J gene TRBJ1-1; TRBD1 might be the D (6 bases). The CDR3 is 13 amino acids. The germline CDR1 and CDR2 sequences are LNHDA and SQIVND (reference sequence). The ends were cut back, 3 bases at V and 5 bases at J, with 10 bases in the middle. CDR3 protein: CASSITGRTEAFF. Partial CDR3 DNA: TGTGCCAGTAGTATTACAGGGAGAACTGAA. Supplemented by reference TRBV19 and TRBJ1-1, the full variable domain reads DGGITQSPKYLFRKEGQNVTLSCEQNLNHDAMYWYRQDPGQGLRLIYYSQIVNDFQKGDIAEGYSVSREKKESFPLTVTSAQKNPTAFYLCASSITGRTEAFFGQGTRLTVV.

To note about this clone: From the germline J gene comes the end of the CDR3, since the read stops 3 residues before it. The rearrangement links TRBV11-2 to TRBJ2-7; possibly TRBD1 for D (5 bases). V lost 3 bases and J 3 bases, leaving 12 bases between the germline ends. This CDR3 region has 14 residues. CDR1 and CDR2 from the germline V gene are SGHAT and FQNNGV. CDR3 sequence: CASSFSRQNYEQYF. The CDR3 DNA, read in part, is TGTGCCAGCAGCTTTTCCCGACAGAACTACGAG.

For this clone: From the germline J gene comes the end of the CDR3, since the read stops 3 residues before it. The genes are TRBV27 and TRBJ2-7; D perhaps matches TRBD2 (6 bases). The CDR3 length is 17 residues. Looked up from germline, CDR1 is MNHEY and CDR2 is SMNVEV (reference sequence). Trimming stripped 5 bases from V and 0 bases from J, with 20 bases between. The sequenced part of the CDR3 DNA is TGTGCCAGCAGTCCGCCTAGAGGGCGGGGACCCTCCTACGAG. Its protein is CASSPPRGRGPSYE. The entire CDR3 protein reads CASSPPRGRGPSYEQYF.

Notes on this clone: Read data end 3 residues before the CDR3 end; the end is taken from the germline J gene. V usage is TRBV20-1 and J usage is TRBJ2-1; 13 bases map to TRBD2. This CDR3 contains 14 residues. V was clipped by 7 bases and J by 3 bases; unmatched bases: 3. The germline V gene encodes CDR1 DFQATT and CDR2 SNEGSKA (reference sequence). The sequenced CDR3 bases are TGCAGTGTCAGGACTAGCGGGGGCTACAATGAG. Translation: CSVRTSGGYNE. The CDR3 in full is CSVRTSGGYNEQFF.

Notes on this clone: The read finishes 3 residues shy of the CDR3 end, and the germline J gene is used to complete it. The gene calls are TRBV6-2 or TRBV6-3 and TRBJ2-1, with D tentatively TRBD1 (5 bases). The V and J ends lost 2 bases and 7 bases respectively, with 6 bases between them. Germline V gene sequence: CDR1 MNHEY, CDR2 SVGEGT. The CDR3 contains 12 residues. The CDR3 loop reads CASSYRGNEQFF. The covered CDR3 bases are TGTGCCAGCAGTTACAGGGGTAATGAG.

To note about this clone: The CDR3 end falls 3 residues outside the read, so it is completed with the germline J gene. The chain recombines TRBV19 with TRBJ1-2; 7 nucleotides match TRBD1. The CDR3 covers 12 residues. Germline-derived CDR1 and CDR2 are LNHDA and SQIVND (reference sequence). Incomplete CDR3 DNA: TGTGCCAGTAGTATAACAGGGGCGGGC. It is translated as CASSITGAG. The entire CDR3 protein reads CASSITGAGYTF.

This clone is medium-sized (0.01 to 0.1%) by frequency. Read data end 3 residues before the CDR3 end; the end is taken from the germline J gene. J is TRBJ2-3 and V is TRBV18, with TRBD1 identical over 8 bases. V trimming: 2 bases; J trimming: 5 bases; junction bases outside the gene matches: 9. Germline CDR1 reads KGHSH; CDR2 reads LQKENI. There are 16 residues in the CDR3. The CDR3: CASSPTGRGLIDTQYF. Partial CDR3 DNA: TGTGCCAGCTCACCAACTGGCAGGGGGCTTATAGATACG.

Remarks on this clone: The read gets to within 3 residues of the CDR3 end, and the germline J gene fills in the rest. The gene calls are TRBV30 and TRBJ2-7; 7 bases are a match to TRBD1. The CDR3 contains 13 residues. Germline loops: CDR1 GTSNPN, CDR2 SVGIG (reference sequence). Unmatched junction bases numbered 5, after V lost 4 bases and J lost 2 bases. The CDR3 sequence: CAWKGQAAYEQYF. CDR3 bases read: TGTGCCTGGAAAGGACAGGCCGCCTACGAG.

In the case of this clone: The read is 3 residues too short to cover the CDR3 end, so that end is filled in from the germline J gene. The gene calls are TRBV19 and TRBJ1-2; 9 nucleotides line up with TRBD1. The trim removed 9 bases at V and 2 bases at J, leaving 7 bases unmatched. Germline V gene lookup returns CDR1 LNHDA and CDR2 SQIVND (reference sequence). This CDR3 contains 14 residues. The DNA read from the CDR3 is TGTGCCAGCCGGAGCGGGACAGGGAACTATGGC. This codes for CASRSGTGNYG. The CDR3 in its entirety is CASRSGTGNYGYTF.

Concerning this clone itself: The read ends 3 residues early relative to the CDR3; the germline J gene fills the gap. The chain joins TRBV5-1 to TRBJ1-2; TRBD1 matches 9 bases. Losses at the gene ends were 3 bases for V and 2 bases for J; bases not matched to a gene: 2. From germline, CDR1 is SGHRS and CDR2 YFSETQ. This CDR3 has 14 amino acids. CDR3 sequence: CASSWDRANYGYTF. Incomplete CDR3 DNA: TGCGCCAGCAGCTGGGACAGGGCAAACTATGGC.

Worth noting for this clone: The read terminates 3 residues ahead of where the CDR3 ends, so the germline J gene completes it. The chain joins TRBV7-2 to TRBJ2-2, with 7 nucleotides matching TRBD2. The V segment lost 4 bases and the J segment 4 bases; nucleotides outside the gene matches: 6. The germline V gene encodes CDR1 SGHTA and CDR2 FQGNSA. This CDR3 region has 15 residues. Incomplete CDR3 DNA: TGTGCCAGCAGCTGCGGGACTATTGGCACCGGGGAG. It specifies CASSCGTIGTGE. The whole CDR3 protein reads CASSCGTIGTGELFF.

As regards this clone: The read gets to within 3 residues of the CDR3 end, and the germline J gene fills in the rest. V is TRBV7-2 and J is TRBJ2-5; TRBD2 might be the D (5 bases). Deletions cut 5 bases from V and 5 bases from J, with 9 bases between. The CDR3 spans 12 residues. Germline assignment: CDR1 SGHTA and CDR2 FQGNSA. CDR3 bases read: TGTGCCAGCAGCATTAGCGCGGAGACC. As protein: CASSISAET. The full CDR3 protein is CASSISAETQYF.

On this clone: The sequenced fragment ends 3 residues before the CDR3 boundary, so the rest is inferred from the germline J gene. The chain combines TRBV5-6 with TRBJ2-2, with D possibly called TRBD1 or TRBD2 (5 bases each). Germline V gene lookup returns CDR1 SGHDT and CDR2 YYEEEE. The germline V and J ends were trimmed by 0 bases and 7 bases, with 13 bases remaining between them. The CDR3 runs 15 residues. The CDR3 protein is CASSLALRESGELFF. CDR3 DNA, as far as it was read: TGTGCCAGCAGCTTGGCTCTCAGGGAGAGCGGGGAG.

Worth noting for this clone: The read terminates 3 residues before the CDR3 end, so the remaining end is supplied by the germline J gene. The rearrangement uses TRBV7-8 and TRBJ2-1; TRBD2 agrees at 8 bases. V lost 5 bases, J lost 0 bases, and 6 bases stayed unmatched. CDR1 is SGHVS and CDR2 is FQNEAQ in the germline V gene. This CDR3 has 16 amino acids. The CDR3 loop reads CASSPLAGLSYNEQFF. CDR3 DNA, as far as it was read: TGTGCCAGCAGCCCGCTAGCGGGCCTCTCCTACAATGAG.

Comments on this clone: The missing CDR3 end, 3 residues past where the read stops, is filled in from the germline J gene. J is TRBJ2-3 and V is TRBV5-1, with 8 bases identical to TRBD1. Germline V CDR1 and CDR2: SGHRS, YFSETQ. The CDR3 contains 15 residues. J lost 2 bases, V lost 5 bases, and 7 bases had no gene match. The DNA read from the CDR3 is TGCGCCAGCAGGTATGACAGGGGACTCACAGATACG. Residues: CASRYDRGLTDT. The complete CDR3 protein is CASRYDRGLTDTQYF. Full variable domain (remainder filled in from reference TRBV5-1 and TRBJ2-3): KAGVTQTPRYLIKTRGQQVTLSCSPISGHRSVSWYQQTPGQGLQFLFEYFSETQRNKGNFPGRFSGRQFSNSRSEMNVSTLELGDSALYLCASRYDRGLTDTQYFGPGTRLTVL.

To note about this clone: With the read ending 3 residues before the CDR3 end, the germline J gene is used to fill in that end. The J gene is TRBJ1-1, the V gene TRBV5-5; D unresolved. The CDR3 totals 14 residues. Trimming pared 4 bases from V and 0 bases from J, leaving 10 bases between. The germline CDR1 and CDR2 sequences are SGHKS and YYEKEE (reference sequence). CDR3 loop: CASSRGLMNTEAFF. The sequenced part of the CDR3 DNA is TGTGCCAGCAGCCGTGGACTGATGAACACTGAA.